Given below is one T cell receptor beta chain in context. Cohort allocation depended upon clinical history that participants reported. The data were taken from a study of blood T cell repertoires in COVID-19. Assay used: immunoSEQ multiplex PCR; TCRdb lists only in-frame clones, some missing. The data hold some 250,000 clones, with around 92% observed a single time. The TCR was taken from a woman aged 25 to 39 with acute COVID-19. Specimen: PBMCs or T cells enriched from blood (not recorded which).

CDR3: CASSQFRGLSQPQHF. The CDR3 DNA reads as TGCGCCAGCAGCCAATTCAGGGGGCTTAGTCAGCCCCAGCATTTT. This sequence joins TRBV4-1 and TRBJ1-5; 8 bases are shared with TRBD1. V was clipped by 2 bases and J by 6 bases; unmatched bases: 6. The CDR3 sequence is 15 residues long. CDR1 is MGHRA and CDR2 is YSYEKL in the germline V gene.